A selection of T cell receptor beta chains follows, all from one sample in a study of cytotoxic CD8 clonotypes in ibrutinib-treated CLL. Profiling relied on immunoSEQ multiplex PCR, and the TCRdb table lists in-frame clones only, not all of them. The table has nearly 300,000 clones, roughly 76% seen once. The material was PBMCs, obtained at disease progression, from a patient treated with ibrutinib. The receptor source for this set is a human donor with chronic lymphocytic leukemia. Both conserved end residues are part of each CDR3. The D gene is left open where the match is weak. Some rows have no size entry. The others give once, few or many, or a class for an expanded clone.

. TRBJ2-7 . TRBV13 CASKGGVDEQYF TGTGCCAGCAAGGGTGGGGTAGACGAGCAGTACTTC
TRBD2 TRBJ2-3 . TRBV5-4 CASSSGGGADTQYF TGTGCCAGCAGCTCAGGCGGGGGGGCAGATACGCAGTATTTT
. TRBJ2-1 . TRBV2 CASSEGFNEQFF TGTGCCAGCAGTGAAGGTTTTAATGAGCAGTTCTTC
TRBD2 TRBJ2-3 . TRBV5-1 CASSLDSGRAASTDTQYF TGCGCCAGCAGCTTGGACAGCGGGAGGGCCGCTAGCACAGATACGCAGTATTTT
. TRBJ1-1 . TRBV9 CASSVSGETEAFF TGTGCCAGCAGCGTATCAGGGGAGACTGAAGCTTTCTTT
. TRBJ1-2 . TRBV6-5 CASSYPRFGGGYGYTF TGTGCCAGCAGTTACCCCAGGTTTGGTGGCGGCTATGGCTACACCTTC
TRBD1 TRBJ2-7 . TRBV29-1 CSVVLGTGPYEQYF TGCAGCGTTGTTCTGGGGACAGGGCCCTACGAGCAGTACTTC
. TRBJ1-2 . TRBV18 CASSPPAFNYGYTF TGTGCCAGCTCCCCCCCGGCGTTTAACTATGGCTACACCTTC
TRBD2 TRBJ2-1 . TRBV4-2 CASSQDVAGGRNEQFF TGTGCCAGCAGCCAAGATGTAGCGGGGGGGCGCAATGAGCAGTTCTTC
. TRBJ1-1 . TRBV19 CASSTSGQAFF TGTGCCAGTAGTACTAGTGGACAAGCTTTCTTT
. TRBJ1-5 . TRBV15 CATSRGWGDNQPQHF TGTGCCACCAGCAGAGGATGGGGGGACAATCAGCCCCAGCATTTT
TRBD2 TRBJ2-7 . TRBV5-1 CASSLERLAGVEQYF TGCGCCAGCAGCTTGGAGAGGCTAGCGGGAGTCGAGCAGTACTTC
TRBD1 TRBJ1-6 . TRBV4-1 CASSQESQGAWSPLHF TGCGCCAGCAGCCAAGAGTCGCAGGGGGCATGGTCACCCCTCCACTTT
. TRBJ1-1 . TRBV5-6 CASSLGPREAAFF TGTGCCAGCAGCTTGGGACCTCGGGAAGCGGCTTTCTTT
TRBD2 TRBJ2-1 . TRBV11-3 CASSPPLAGGRNEQFF TGTGCCAGCAGCCCCCCCCTAGCGGGGGGGAGGAATGAGCAGTTCTTC
. TRBJ1-5 . TRBV7-2 CASSLFSSQITRVNQPQHF TGTGCCAGCAGCTTATTTTCGTCCCAAATCACTCGTGTTAATCAGCCCCAGCATTTT
. TRBJ2-7 . TRBV5-1 CASSLQAGVSYEQYF TGCGCCAGCAGCTTGCAGGCAGGGGTATCCTACGAGCAGTACTTC
TRBD2 TRBJ2-5 . TRBV28 CASSYQREGTEETQYF TGTGCCAGCAGTTACCAGCGGGAGGGGACGGAAGAGACCCAGTACTTC
. TRBJ2-5 . TRBV5-4 CASSLELSEETQYF TGTGCCAGCAGCTTGGAGCTCAGCGAAGAGACCCAGTACTTC
TRBD2 TRBJ2-1 . TRBV11-1 CASSFRLAGNNEQFF TGTGCCAGCAGCTTTCGACTAGCGGGGAACAATGAGCAGTTCTTC
. TRBJ2-7 . TRBV10-3 CAISEFSVDEQYF TGTGCCATCAGTGAGTTTTCAGTGGACGAGCAGTACTTC
. TRBJ1-1 . TRBV5-1 CASSLAGRTNTEAFF TGCGCCAGCAGCTTGGCGGGCAGGACGAACACTGAAGCTTTCTTT
. TRBJ2-2 . TRBV5-4 CASSQNSVTGELFF TGTGCCAGCAGCCAGAACAGCGTCACCGGGGAGCTGTTTTTT
. TRBJ1-3 few TRBV6-6 CASSYRYGNTIYF TGTGCCAGCAGTTACCGGTATGGAAACACCATATATTTT
. TRBJ1-3 . TRBV27 CASRQEPGNTIYF TGTGCCAGCAGGCAGGAGCCGGGAAACACCATATATTTT
. TRBJ1-1 . TRBV19 CASSIRGLNTEAFF TGTGCCAGTAGTATTAGGGGCCTGAACACTGAAGCTTTCTTT
TRBD1 TRBJ2-3 . TRBV6-1 CASSAQGAPDTQYF TGTGCCAGCAGTGCCCAGGGGGCCCCAGATACGCAGTATTTT
TRBD2 TRBJ2-7 . TRBV7-2 CASSLFMGLAGGRNEQYF TGTGCCAGCAGCTTATTTATGGGACTAGCGGGAGGGAGGAACGAGCAGTACTTC
. TRBJ1-4 . TRBV4-2 CASSQDRNREGEKLFF TGTGCCAGCAGCCAAGATCGGAACAGGGAGGGAGAAAAACTGTTTTTT
. TRBJ2-1 . TRBV15 CATGGAEQFF TGTGCCACCGGAGGGGCTGAGCAGTTCTTC
. TRBJ2-1 . TRBV11-2 CASSLASGALYEQFF TGTGCCAGCAGCTTAGCATCAGGGGCTCTCTATGAGCAGTTCTTC
. TRBJ2-7 . TRBV27 CASSPRNNYEQYF TGTGCCAGCAGTCCCCGTAACAACTACGAGCAGTACTTC
. TRBJ1-2 . TRBV6-6 CASSYRSRNTYGYTF TGTGCCAGCAGTTACCGCTCACGAAACACATATGGCTACACCTTC
. TRBJ1-4 . TRBV18 CASSLGGTNEKLFF TGTGCCAGCTCACTGGGGGGAACTAATGAAAAACTGTTTTTT
. TRBJ2-7 . TRBV5-4 CASSMDRRYEQYF TGTGCCAGCAGCATGGACAGAAGGTACGAGCAGTACTTC
TRBD2 TRBJ2-3 few TRBV7-9 CASSLASGGNTDTQYF TGTGCCAGCAGCTTAGCTAGCGGGGGGAACACAGATACGCAGTATTTT
TRBD1 TRBJ1-2 . TRBV5-1 CASSYRDRRLYGYTF TGCGCCAGCAGCTACCGGGACAGGCGCCTCTATGGCTACACCTTC
TRBD2 TRBJ2-3 . TRBV10-1 CASSEGLAGGDTQYF TGCGCCAGCAGTGAGGGTCTAGCGGGAGGAGATACGCAGTATTTT
TRBD1 TRBJ1-4 . TRBV5-6 CASSLGWADYRGANEKLFF TGTGCCAGCAGCTTGGGTTGGGCGGATTACAGGGGAGCTAATGAAAAACTGTTTTTT
TRBD2 TRBJ2-7 . TRBV15 CATSRDRGGSDEQYF TGTGCCACCAGCAGAGATCGTGGCGGGAGTGATGAGCAGTACTTC
. TRBJ1-2 . TRBV28 CASSLNSYYGYTF TGTGCCAGCAGCCTTAACTCCTACTATGGCTACACCTTC
TRBD1 TRBJ2-3 . TRBV4-1 CASSHQGVIVFTDTQYF TGCGCCAGCAGCCACCAGGGGGTGATAGTTTTCACAGATACGCAGTATTTT
TRBD1 TRBJ1-6 . TRBV15 CATSRQGAYNSPLHF TGTGCCACCAGCAGACAGGGGGCCTATAATTCACCCCTCCACTTT
TRBD2 TRBJ2-3 once TRBV5-1 CASSSPGLGADTQYF TGCGCCAGCAGTTCCCCGGGACTAGGCGCAGATACGCAGTATTTT
. TRBJ2-1 . TRBV7-9 CASSLSSGTGRLF TGTGCCAGCAGCTTAAGTAGCGGGACAGGGAGGCTCTTC
. TRBJ2-7 few TRBV2 CASGGHRREQYF TGTGCCAGCGGGGGACATCGGAGGGAGCAGTACTTC
. TRBJ1-2 . TRBV28 CASTQGYGYTF TGTGCCAGCACGCAGGGCTATGGCTACACCTTC
. TRBJ2-3 . TRBV2 CASSPPFPSADTQYF TGTGCCAGCAGTCCCCCTTTCCCTAGTGCAGATACGCAGTATTTT
TRBD2 TRBJ2-1 . TRBV7-8 CASSLVGLADLNEQFF TGTGCCAGCAGCTTAGTGGGGCTAGCGGACCTCAATGAGCAGTTCTTC